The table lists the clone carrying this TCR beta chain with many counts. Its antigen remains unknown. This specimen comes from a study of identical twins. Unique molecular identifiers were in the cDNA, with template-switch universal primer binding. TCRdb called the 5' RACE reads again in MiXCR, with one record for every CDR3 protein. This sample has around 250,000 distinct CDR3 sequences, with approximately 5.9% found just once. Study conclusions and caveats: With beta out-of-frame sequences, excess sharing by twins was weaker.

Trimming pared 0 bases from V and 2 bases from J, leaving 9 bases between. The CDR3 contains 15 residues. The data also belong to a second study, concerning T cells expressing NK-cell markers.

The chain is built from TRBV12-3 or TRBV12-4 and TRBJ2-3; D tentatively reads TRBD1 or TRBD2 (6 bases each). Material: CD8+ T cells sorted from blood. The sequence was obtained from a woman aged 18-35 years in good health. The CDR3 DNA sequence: TGTGCCAGCAGTTTAGCAGGGGGGCACACAGATACGCAGTATTTT. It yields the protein CASSLAGGHTDTQYF.